These T cell receptor beta chains were read from a single sample in a study of shared clonotypes between healthy human individuals. Data came from immunoSEQ multiplex PCR; TCRdb stores just in-frame clones and leaves some out. Seen here are about 1.1 million clones, approximately 77% observed once, and the top ten hold roughly 0.82%. The source material was memory CD4+ T cells from PBMCs. These receptors all stem from a man younger than 35 in good health. Some clones in this sample may be carry-over from other donors' samples. The CDR3 runs from the conserved cysteine through the conserved F or W. The D gene is left open where the match is weak. Not all rows give a size; the values are once, few, many and, for expanded clones, a class.

J gene | D gene | clone size | V gene | CDR3 protein | CDR3 DNA
TRBJ2-7 | TRBD2 | NA | TRBV28 | CASRLAGGFYEQYF | TGTGCCAGCAGATTGGCGGGAGGATTCTACGAGCAGTACTTC
TRBJ1-1 | NA | NA | TRBV30 | CAWRSGMNTEAFF | TGTGCCTGGAGATCAGGTATGAACACTGAAGCTTTCTTT
TRBJ1-3 | NA | NA | TRBV18 | CASSSGPDTIYF | TGTGCCAGCTCATCAGGGCCGGACACCATATATTTT
TRBJ1-6 | NA | NA | TRBV7-2 | CASSSVNSPLHF | TGTGCCAGCAGCTCCGTGAATTCACCCCTCCACTTT
TRBJ1-5 | NA | once | TRBV6-6 | CASSLGDTTHQPQHF | TGTGCCAGCAGCCTCGGTGACACAACCCATCAGCCCCAGCATTTT
TRBJ1-1 | TRBD1 | few | TRBV7-9 | CASGTDSGGRAFF | TGTGCCAGCGGGACAGACTCCGGAGGACGGGCTTTCTTT
TRBJ1-2 | NA | NA | TRBV5-6 | CASSSRDYGYTF | TGTGCCAGCAGCTCGCGGGACTATGGCTACACCTTC
TRBJ1-5 | TRBD1 | once | TRBV5-1 | CASSPGQASEPQHF | TGCGCCAGCAGCCCGGGACAGGCATCAGAGCCCCAGCATTTT
TRBJ1-1 | NA | NA | TRBV5-4 | CASSRQTNTDTEAFF | TGTGCCAGCAGTCGACAGACAAACACGGACACTGAAGCTTTCTTT
TRBJ2-7 | NA | NA | TRBV6-5 | CASSPKFPRVDEQYF | TGTGCCAGCAGCCCAAAATTTCCCCGAGTCGACGAGCAGTACTTC
TRBJ1-2 | TRBD1 | few | TRBV25-1 | CASSQGAGYGYTF | TGTGCCAGCAGTCAGGGGGCGGGCTATGGCTACACCTTC
TRBJ2-5 | NA | NA | TRBV15 | CATSPSISKGGETQYF | TGTGCCACCAGCCCCTCCATCTCGAAGGGGGGAGAGACCCAGTACTTC
TRBJ1-2 | TRBD1 | few | TRBV11-2 | CASSLGQGVYGYTF | TGTGCCAGCAGCTTAGGACAGGGTGTCTATGGCTACACCTTC
TRBJ1-2 | NA | NA | TRBV7-9 | CASSLWQATNYGYTF | TGTGCCAGCAGCTTATGGCAGGCGACTAACTATGGCTACACCTTC
TRBJ2-3 | TRBD2 | NA | TRBV7-3 | CASSLMGLADTQYF | TGTGCCAGCAGCTTAATGGGACTAGCAGATACGCAGTATTTT
TRBJ1-1 | NA | NA | TRBV6-5 | CASSYQGEGTEAFF | TGTGCCAGCAGTTACCAAGGGGAGGGGACTGAAGCTTTCTTT
TRBJ2-3 | NA | few | TRBV28 | CASSLRPSVTDTQYF | TGTGCCAGCAGTTTACGGCCTAGCGTCACAGATACGCAGTATTTT
TRBJ1-1 | NA | NA | TRBV5-4 | CASSLQAAGNTEAFF | TGTGCCAGCAGCTTGCAGGCGGCCGGGAACACTGAAGCTTTCTTT
TRBJ2-1 | NA | NA | TRBV5-4 | CASSYRSPGDPEQFF | TGTGCCAGCAGCTATAGATCCCCCGGAGATCCTGAGCAGTTCTTC
TRBJ2-7 | TRBD1 | NA | TRBV6-6 | CASSSPTGGVLYEQYF | TGTGCCAGCAGTTCCCCGACAGGGGGCGTCCTCTACGAGCAGTACTTC
TRBJ1-1 | NA | NA | TRBV6-5 | CASSYSYSRMNTEAFF | TGTGCCAGCAGTTACTCTTACAGCAGAATGAACACTGAAGCTTTCTTT
TRBJ2-1 | TRBD2 | many | TRBV5-1 | CASSATGTSGTGEQFF | TGCGCCAGCAGCGCGACCGGGACTAGCGGGACGGGTGAGCAGTTCTTC
TRBJ2-7 | TRBD2 | NA | TRBV28 | CASSSPGLAGGFHEQYF | TGTGCCAGCAGTTCGCCGGGACTAGCGGGAGGGTTCCACGAGCAGTACTTC
TRBJ2-3 | NA | NA | TRBV7-6 | CASSLVSEGTDTQYF | TGTGCCAGCAGCTTAGTGAGCGAAGGCACAGATACGCAGTATTTT
TRBJ2-7 | TRBD1 | NA | TRBV2 | CASSVQGPSYEQYF | TGTGCCAGCAGTGTACAGGGGCCGTCCTACGAGCAGTACTTC
TRBJ2-7 | NA | NA | TRBV5-1 | CASSFDYLNYEQYF | TGCGCCAGCAGCTTCGACTATCTGAACTACGAGCAGTACTTC
TRBJ2-3 | TRBD2 | NA | TRBV7-9 | CASSLEAGAQYF | TGTGCCAGCAGCTTAGAAGCGGGGGCGCAGTATTTT
TRBJ2-1 | NA | NA | TRBV29-1 | CSVGQLVSYNEQFF | TGCAGCGTTGGTCAACTAGTATCCTACAATGAGCAGTTCTTC
TRBJ2-1 | TRBD1 | NA | TRBV5-6 | CASSLEDSGQGGREQFF | TGTGCCAGCAGCTTGGAGGACTCCGGACAGGGGGGAAGGGAGCAGTTCTTC
TRBJ2-7 | TRBD2 | NA | TRBV7-2 | CASSLGGSGGEQYF | TGTGCCAGCAGCTTAGGCGGCTCCGGGGGGGAGCAGTACTTC
TRBJ1-2 | NA | NA | TRBV19 | CASSRGRVTGDYGYTF | TGTGCCAGTAGCAGGGGCCGCGTCACGGGGGACTATGGCTACACCTTC
TRBJ1-2 | TRBD1 | NA | TRBV28 | CASTLSRGLNGYTF | TGTGCCAGCACCTTGTCCAGGGGGCTCAATGGCTACACCTTC
TRBJ2-7 | TRBD1 | once | TRBV9 | CASSAGTGFSPYTYEQYF | TGTGCCAGCAGCGCCGGGACAGGTTTTTCACCCTACACCTACGAGCAGTACTTC
TRBJ1-5 | NA | NA | TRBV2 | CASRGRNRDQPQHF | TGTGCCAGCAGGGGGAGGAACCGAGATCAGCCCCAGCATTTT
TRBJ2-7 | TRBD1 | NA | TRBV27 | CASSRHRGVVRHEQYF | TGTGCCAGCAGTCGCCACAGGGGCGTAGTGCGGCACGAGCAGTACTTC
TRBJ2-6 | TRBD2 | NA | TRBV28 | CATKSGGPSGANVLTF | TGTGCCACCAAGTCGGGAGGGCCCTCTGGGGCCAACGTCCTGACTTTC
TRBJ1-3 | TRBD1 | NA | TRBV9 | CASSGTGQGIRNTIYF | TGTGCCAGCAGCGGAACCGGACAGGGAATAAGAAACACCATATATTTT
TRBJ2-2 | TRBD2 | once | TRBV7-6 | CASSRLAFSSTGELFF | TGTGCCAGCAGCCGACTAGCATTTAGTAGCACCGGGGAGCTGTTTTTT
TRBJ1-3 | NA | NA | TRBV9 | CASSVDRSGNTIYF | TGTGCCAGCAGCGTAGACCGATCCGGAAACACCATATATTTT
TRBJ2-4 | TRBD2 | NA | TRBV4-1 | CASSRKTSDKGRNIQYF | TGCGCCAGCAGCCGGAAAACTAGCGACAAGGGCAGGAACATTCAGTACTTC
TRBJ2-3 | NA | once | TRBV2 | CASSERDTQYF | TGTGCCAGCAGTGAGAGGGATACGCAGTATTTT
TRBJ2-7 | NA | NA | TRBV10-2 | CASKQGFSYEQYF | TGCGCCAGCAAGCAGGGCTTCTCCTACGAGCAGTACTTC
TRBJ2-4 | TRBD2 | NA | TRBV30 | CAWSVGLAGAKNIQYF | TGTGCCTGGAGTGTGGGGCTAGCGGGAGCCAAAAACATTCAGTACTTC
TRBJ1-3 | NA | once | TRBV19 | CASTDRPNSGNTIYF | TGTGCCAGTACCGATCGTCCGAACTCTGGAAACACCATATATTTT
TRBJ2-7 | NA | NA | TRBV9 | CASLWQYF | TGTGCCAGCCTATGGCAGTACTTC
TRBJ2-2 | NA | NA | TRBV2 | CASSKGNTGELFF | TGTGCCAGCAGTAAAGGAAACACCGGGGAGCTGTTTTTT
TRBJ2-1 | NA | NA | TRBV7-9 | CASSLHQGSAYNEQFF | TGTGCCAGCAGCTTACATCAGGGATCGGCGTACAATGAGCAGTTCTTC
TRBJ1-1 | NA | many | TRBV30 | CAWNRDLYTEAFF | TGTGCCTGGAATCGGGATTTGTACACTGAAGCTTTCTTT
TRBJ1-2 | TRBD1 | NA | TRBV2 | CASSGTGSAGYTF | TGTGCCAGCAGCGGGACAGGGTCGGCTGGCTACACCTTC
TRBJ2-7 | TRBD1 | NA | TRBV2 | CASSEVGTGRFRLHEQYF | TGTGCCAGCAGTGAAGTCGGGACAGGACGGTTTAGGTTACACGAGCAGTACTTC
TRBJ1-5 | NA | NA | TRBV5-1 | CASSATAGPNQPQHF | TGCGCCAGCAGCGCCACCGCGGGGCCCAATCAGCCCCAGCATTTT
TRBJ1-2 | NA | few | TRBV9 | CASSPGLTNYGYTF | TGTGCCAGCAGTCCGGGCCTCACAAACTATGGCTACACCTTC
TRBJ1-5 | NA | few | TRBV11-2 | CASSLGGQLNQPQHF | TGTGCCAGCAGCTTAGGAGGTCAGCTTAATCAGCCCCAGCATTTT